The following is a T cell receptor beta chain sequence with its context. In the naive CD8 group, cells lacked CD45RO and were positively selected for CCR7, so terminally differentiated effector memory CD45RA+ cells were left out. The sample comes from a study of shared clonotypes between healthy human individuals. TCRdb's copy holds only in-frame clones and misses some; the assay was immunoSEQ multiplex PCR. This table has about 2.1 million clones, roughly 91% appearing once. The CDR3 extends over 12 amino acids. V shed 1 base and J 9 bases; nucleotides not matched to a gene: 2. CDR1 is MGHDK and CDR2 is SYGVNS in the germline V gene.

This receptor was obtained from a young man in good health. Some clones in this sample may be carry-over from other donors' samples. V is TRBV25-1 and J is TRBJ2-7, with 8 bases that match TRBD2. The specimen sequenced was naive CD8+ T cells from PBMCs. The CDR3 DNA reads as TGTGCCAGCAGTGAATCCAGCGGGAGGCAGTACTTC. Encoded protein: CASSESSGRQYF.